This T cell receptor beta chain was sequenced during a study of cytomegalovirus exposure and HLA in healthy donors. The PCR was carried out with 60 Vbeta primers and 13 Jbeta primers. In the source study's methods: In a later analysis, of tens of millions of unique beta chains, roughly 9.9 million appeared in at least two donors. Here immunoSEQ multiplex PCR was the method, and the copy in TCRdb shows in-frame clones only, minus some. The V and J calls and clone size were taken over from that table, and D and trimming were inferred from the DNA. The sample has 180,000 or so clones, roughly 80% seen once; the top ten hold approximately 6.5%. V lost 5 bases to trimming and J lost 5 bases; unmatched junction nucleotides: 9. CDR1 and CDR2 from the germline V gene are SGHTA and FQGNSA. The CDR3 covers 16 residues.

The sequence was collected from a woman in her forties or fifties in good health and CMV-seropositive. Specimen: PBMCs. The rearrangement uses TRBV7-2 and TRBJ2-5, with 12 bases that match TRBD2. This chain's CDR3 is CASSPPGLAGRETQYF. CDR3 bases: TGTGCCAGCAGCCCCCCGGGACTAGCGGGCAGGGAGACCCAGTACTTC.